One TCR beta chain is described in this entry. What this receptor recognizes is not known. Per-base qualities were not stored, and no clone one base away is much larger. These data are taken from a study of T cell repertoires in cytomegalovirus infection (dated by TCRdb to 2018 to 2020). At the level of the whole study: Alongside well-studied HLA-B-restricted epitopes, the peptide stimulations were aimed at recently identified HLA-C-restricted CMV epitopes, whose presentation resists viral immunomodulation. Donor HLA type was relevant to the analysis, as public TCR beta signatures indicated carriage of CMV infection together with the matching HLA type.

Instrument on record: Illumina HiSeq 1500. TCRdb trimmed the raw reads at Q25, called clones with MiXCR and kept productive beta chains. Every entry covers one CDR3 protein and lists the most common genes and DNA from its rows. The sample table contains a few hundred thousand distinct CDR3 sequences; only one count was recorded for 40% of them. 40% to 60% of the sample belongs to the ten largest clones. Broad study findings and their caveats: Carriers of CMV infection plus the relevant HLA type were discriminated by the cumulative frequency of public TCR beta family members in the study cohort and in an independent approximately 400-donor cohort. The ex vivo response was dominated by HLA-C-restricted CMV-specific TCR beta clonotypes, and the single most frequent clonotype in two of eight donors was supplied by these HLA-C-restricted clonotypes.

This sample's treatment or condition label indicates: in vitro stimulation with specific CMV peptide epitopes to enrich CMV-specific T cells. Taken from the germline V gene (reference sequence), the CDR1 and CDR2 loops are LNHDA and SQIVND. Trimming removed 1 base from V and 5 bases from J, leaving 21 bases between the germline ends. The CDR3, from cysteine to phenylalanine, totals 18 residues. Only the CDR3 part of the read is kept: 54 bases, read in frame from the first base. The material sequenced was cultured PBMCs, taken from culture after CMV antigen stimulation. This receptor was obtained from a human donor in good health (CMV status not recorded). Some clones in this sample may be carry-over from other donors' samples. The sequence links TRBV19 to TRBJ2-1, with no reliable assignment of the D segment. The CDR3 region: CASSIVGSRRTIHNEQFF. The bases are TGTGCCAGTAGTATAGTCGGCTCGCGGCGAACAATCCACAATGAGCAGTTCTTC.